This T cell receptor beta chain stems from a study of blood T cell repertoires in COVID-19. Whole-study context: The study drew acute and convalescent COVID-19 samples from the United States, Italy and Spain. T cells, B-cell-depleted T cells, or PBMCs provided the cDNA or gDNA that served as material.

Authors' processing steps: Reference gene primer amplification gave nucleated cell count estimates. Libraries were prepared by immunoSEQ multiplex PCR; TCRdb keeps only in-frame clonotypes and omits some of them. V and J calls and clone size are as listed in that table; D and trimming were resolved from the DNA. This repertoire shows fewer than 80,000 clones, 65% to 75% found once; its top ten account for 28%. Trimming removed 4 bases at V and 0 bases at J, with 6 bases between. This CDR3 has 13 amino acids. Germline values: CDR1 SGHRS, CDR2 YFSETQ. The receptor's source is a woman older than 75 with acute or convalescent COVID-19. The chain is built from TRBV5-1 and TRBJ2-3, with D unresolved. The sample comprised peripheral blood. This chain's CDR3 is CASSEASTDTQYF. As DNA, the CDR3 is TGCGCCAGCAGCGAGGCCAGCACAGATACGCAGTATTTT. The entire variable domain, with the rest obtained from reference TRBV5-1 and TRBJ2-3, is as follows: KAGVTQTPRYLIKTRGQQVTLSCSPISGHRSVSWYQQTPGQGLQFLFEYFSETQRNKGNFPGRFSGRQFSNSRSEMNVSTLELGDSALYLCASSEASTDTQYFGPGTRLTVL.